This TCR beta chain was sequenced for a study of shared clonotypes between healthy human individuals. Clones were sequenced by immunoSEQ multiplex PCR, and TCRdb holds only the in-frame ones, with some missing. The sample has around 2.1 million clones, about 92% seen once. This clone was observed a few times. The CDR3 runs to 17 residues. V lost 0 bases, J lost 6 bases, and 20 bases lay in between. Germline lookup yields CDR1 MGHRA and CDR2 YSYEKL. Naive CD8 populations comprised CD45RO-negative cells positively selected for CCR7, excluding terminally differentiated effector memory CD45RA+ cells. Sequencing was carried out using naive CD8+ T cells from PBMCs. The genes are TRBV4-1 and TRBJ1-1, with D maybe TRBD1 (5 bases). The clonotype was recovered from a man younger than 35 in good health. Some clones in this sample may be carry-over from other donors' samples. CDR3 in DNA: TGCGCCAGCAGCCAAGATCCGGGGGAAGGATGGATCTCTGAAGCTTTCTTT. Residues: CASSQDPGEGWISEAFF.